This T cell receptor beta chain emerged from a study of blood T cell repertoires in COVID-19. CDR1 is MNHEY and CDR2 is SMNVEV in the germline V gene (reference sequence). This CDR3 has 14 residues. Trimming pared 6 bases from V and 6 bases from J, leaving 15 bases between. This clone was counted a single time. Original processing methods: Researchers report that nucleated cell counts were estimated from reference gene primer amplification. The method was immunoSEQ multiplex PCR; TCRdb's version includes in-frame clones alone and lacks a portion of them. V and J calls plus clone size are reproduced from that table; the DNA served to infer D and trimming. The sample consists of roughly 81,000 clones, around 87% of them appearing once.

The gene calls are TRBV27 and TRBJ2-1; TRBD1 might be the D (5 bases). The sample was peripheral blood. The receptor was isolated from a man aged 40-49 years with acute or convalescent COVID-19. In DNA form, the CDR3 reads TGTGCCAGCAGAGGGCAGGGCGGAATCAATGAGCAGTTCTTC. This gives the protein CASRGQGGINEQFF.